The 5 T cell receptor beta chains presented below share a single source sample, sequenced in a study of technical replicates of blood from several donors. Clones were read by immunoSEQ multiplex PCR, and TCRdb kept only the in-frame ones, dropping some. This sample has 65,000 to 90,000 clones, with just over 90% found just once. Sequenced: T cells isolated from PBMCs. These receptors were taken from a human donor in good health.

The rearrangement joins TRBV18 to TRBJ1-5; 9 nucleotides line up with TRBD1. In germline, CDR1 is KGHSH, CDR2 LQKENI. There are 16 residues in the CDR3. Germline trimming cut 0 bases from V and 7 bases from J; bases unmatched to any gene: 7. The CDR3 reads CASSPPATGGRQPQHF. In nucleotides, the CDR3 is TGTGCCAGCTCACCACCAGCTACAGGGGGCCGGCAGCCCCAGCATTTT. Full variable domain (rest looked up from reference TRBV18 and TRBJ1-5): NAGVMQNPRHLVRRRGQEARLRCSPMKGHSHVYWYRQLPEEGLKFMVYLQKENIIDESGMPKERFSAEFPKEGPSILRIQQVVRGDSAAYFCASSPPATGGRQPQHFGDGTRLSIL.

The CDR3 spells CASSRGQGNTGELFF. CDR3 DNA: TGTGCCAGCTCACGGGGACAGGGGAACACCGGGGAGCTGTTTTTT. This chain joins TRBV18 and TRBJ2-2; 9 bases match TRBD1. Trimming took 4 bases from V and 1 from J; bases not matched to a gene: 1. CDR1 and CDR2 from the germline V gene are KGHSH and LQKENI. This CDR3 spans 15 amino acids. Looking up the rest from reference TRBV18 and TRBJ2-2 gives the full variable domain: NAGVMQNPRHLVRRRGQEARLRCSPMKGHSHVYWYRQLPEEGLKFMVYLQKENIIDESGMPKERFSAEFPKEGPSILRIQQVVRGDSAAYFCASSRGQGNTGELFFGEGSRLTVL.

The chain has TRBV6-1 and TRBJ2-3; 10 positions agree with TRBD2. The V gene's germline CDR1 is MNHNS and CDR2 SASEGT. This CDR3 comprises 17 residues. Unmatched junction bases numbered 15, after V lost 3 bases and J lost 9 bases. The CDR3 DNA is TGTGCCAGCAGTGAGCGAGCGGGAGGGCTCGTGAGAGACACGCAGTATTTT. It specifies CASSERAGGLVRDTQYF.

The CDR3 nucleotides are TGTGCCAGCAGCTTAGGTACAGGGTCAGATACGCAGTATTTT. It is translated as CASSLGTGSDTQYF. The V call is TRBV7-6, the J call TRBJ2-3, with D possibly matching TRBD1 (6 bases). There are 14 residues in the CDR3. Germline V gene sequence: CDR1 SGHVS, CDR2 FNYEAQ. Trimming cost V 1 base and J 4 bases, with 9 bases left between them.

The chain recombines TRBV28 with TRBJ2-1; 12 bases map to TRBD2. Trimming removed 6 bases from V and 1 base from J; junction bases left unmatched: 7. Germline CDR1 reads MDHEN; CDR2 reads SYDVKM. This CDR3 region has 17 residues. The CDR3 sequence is CASRTPGTSGSYNEQFF. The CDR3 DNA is TGTGCCAGCAGGACACCCGGGACTAGCGGGTCCTACAATGAGCAGTTCTTC. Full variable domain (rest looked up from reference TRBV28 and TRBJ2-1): DVKVTQSSRYLVKRTGEKVFLECVQDMDHENMFWYRQDPGLGLRLIYFSYDVKMKEKGDIPEGYSVSREKKERFSLILESASTNQTSMYLCASRTPGTSGSYNEQFFGPGTRLTVL.